The clone carrying this T cell receptor beta chain was observed many times. There are 16 residues in the CDR3. With 1 base clipped from V and 5 bases from J, the junction kept 8 bases outside the gene matches. The V gene's germline CDR1 is SGHAT and CDR2 FQNNGV. Over 9 ml of fresh peripheral blood supplied the PBMCs. Template material for amplifying TCR beta CDR3 regions consisted of RNA transcripts. Using the HTBI primer set, a first-round RT-PCR was run on the TCR CDR3. MiXCR, run by TCRdb on the multiplex PCR reads, gives a single entry per CDR3 protein. The sample includes hundreds of thousands of distinct CDR3 sequences, about 20% seen only once; the top ten take approximately 50%. The record originates from a study of T cells in Graves' hyperthyroidism and ophthalmopathy.

V gene TRBV11-2 combines with J gene TRBJ2-5; the match to TRBD2 covers 9 bases. This TCR came from a man aged 40-49 years with Graves' ophthalmopathy. The sample consisted of blood. This CDR3 is CASSLVAGGPGETQYF. The CDR3 DNA follows: TGTGCCAGCAGCTTAGTTGCGGGGGGGCCAGGGGAGACCCAGTACTTC.